The entry below describes one T cell receptor (beta chain). This entry belongs to a study of blood T cell repertoires in COVID-19. Seattle-derived patients entered the study during active infection and were followed longitudinally. Germline assignment: CDR1 SGHAT and CDR2 FQNNGV. J was trimmed by 5 bases and V by 5 bases; bases with no gene match: 13. This CDR3 region has 17 residues. Authors' methods: Amplification of reference gene primers was used by the study to estimate nucleated cell counts. TCRdb's copy holds only in-frame clones and misses some; the assay was immunoSEQ multiplex PCR. V, J and clone size reflect that table, while D and trimming were determined from the DNA. The profile covers roughly 500,000 clones, with 89% appearing a single time and about 1% taken by the ten largest.

This TCR was sampled from a man aged 18 to 29 with COVID-19, enrolled during active disease. Sequencing was done on a sample of peripheral blood. The V call is TRBV11-2, the J call TRBJ2-5; 11 nucleotides match TRBD2. CDR3 amino acids: CASSLMIAGGPGETQYF. For the CDR3, the DNA is TGTGCCAGCAGCCTAATGATAGCGGGAGGGCCAGGGGAGACCCAGTACTTC.